This T cell receptor beta chain came from a study of T cell changes during pregnancy in multiple sclerosis (dated by TCRdb to the late 2010s). For the study in its entirety: Changes in the T cell repertoire over the course of pregnancy were examined in this study in women with multiple sclerosis.

As for this clone: Its antigen is currently not known. The record has no base qualities; no much larger clone is one base away.

Preparation of the library involved the immunoSEQ multiplex PCR assay. This is the immuneACCESS table as TCRdb keeps it, with only in-frame sequences that have V and J called. A part of the clones is gone; compared with another copy, unresolved V genes explain less than half, and the rest is unexplained. For this sample there are 68,000 or so clones; under 95% appear just once. Approximately 1.5% of the sample goes to the ten largest clones. CDR1 and CDR2, per the germline V gene, are MNHEY and SVGAGI. The CDR3 sequence holds 14 residues, the cysteine and phenylalanine included. This entry keeps only the CDR3 DNA: 42 bases, framed from base 1. V is clipped by 2 bases and J by 3 bases, and the sequence between their germline boundaries is 7 bases long.

The chain was built from TRBV6-5 and TRBJ2-2, with a weak D call of TRBD1 (6 bases match). The sequences come from peripheral blood, collected in the second trimester of pregnancy. The TCR sequence derives from a female donor in good health, enrolled as a control in a pregnancy study. CDR3 reads: CASSYDRYTGELFF. In nucleotide form, the sequence is TGTGCCAGCAGTTACGACAGGTACACCGGGGAGCTGTTTTTT.